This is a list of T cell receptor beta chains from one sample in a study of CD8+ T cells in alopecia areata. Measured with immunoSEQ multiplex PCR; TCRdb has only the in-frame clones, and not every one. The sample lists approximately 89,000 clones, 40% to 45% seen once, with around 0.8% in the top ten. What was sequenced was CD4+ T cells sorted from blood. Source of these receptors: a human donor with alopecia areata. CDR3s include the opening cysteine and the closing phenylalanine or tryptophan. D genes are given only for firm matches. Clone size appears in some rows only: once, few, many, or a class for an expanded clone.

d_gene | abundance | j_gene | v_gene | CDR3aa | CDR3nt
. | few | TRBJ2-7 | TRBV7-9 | CASSLALSREQYF | TGTGCCAGCAGCTTAGCGCTCAGTCGCGAGCAGTACTTC
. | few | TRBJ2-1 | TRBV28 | CASSLLGSGYNEQFF | TGTGCCAGCAGTTTATTGGGTAGCGGTTACAATGAGCAGTTCTTC
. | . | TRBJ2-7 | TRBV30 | CAWRSTRSAYEQYF | TGTGCCTGGAGATCGACAAGAAGCGCCTACGAGCAGTACTTC
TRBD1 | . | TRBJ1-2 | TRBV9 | CASSVGQGGYGYTF | TGTGCCAGCAGCGTAGGACAGGGAGGCTATGGCTACACCTTC
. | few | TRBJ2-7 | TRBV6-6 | CASGEYGAGSYEQYF | TGTGCCAGCGGGGAATACGGGGCAGGCTCCTACGAGCAGTACTTC
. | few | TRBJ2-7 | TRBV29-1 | CSVQSFSYEQYF | TGCAGCGTTCAGTCCTTCTCCTACGAGCAGTACTTC
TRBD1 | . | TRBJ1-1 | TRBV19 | CASSIQGATTEAFF | TGTGCCAGTAGTATCCAGGGGGCGACCACTGAAGCTTTCTTT
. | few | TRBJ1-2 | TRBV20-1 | CRPVYGYTF | TGCAGACCTGTGTATGGCTACACCTTC
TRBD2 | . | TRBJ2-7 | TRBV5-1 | CASSLGGSTYEQYF | TGCGCCAGCAGCTTGGGCGGGAGCACCTACGAGCAGTACTTC
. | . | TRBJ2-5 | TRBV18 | CASSPRQGETQYF | TGTGCCAGCTCACCCAGACAAGGGGAGACCCAGTACTTC
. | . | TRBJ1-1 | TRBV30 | CASARGTEAFF | TGTGCCTCGGCGAGGGGCACTGAAGCTTTCTTT
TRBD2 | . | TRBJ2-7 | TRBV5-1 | CASGAGSSYEQYF | TGCGCCAGCGGAGCGGGAAGCTCCTACGAGCAGTACTTC
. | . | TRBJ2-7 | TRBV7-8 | CASSLARGLGEQYF | TGTGCCAGCAGCTTAGCTCGGGGCCTGGGGGAGCAGTACTTC
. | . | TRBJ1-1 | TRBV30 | CAWSVRRDMNTEAFF | TGTGCCTGGAGTGTACGTAGAGACATGAACACTGAAGCTTTCTTT
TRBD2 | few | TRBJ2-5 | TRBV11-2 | CASSLGGGAKETQYF | TGTGCCAGCAGCTTAGGCGGGGGGGCAAAAGAGACCCAGTACTTC
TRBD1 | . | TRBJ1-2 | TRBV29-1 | CSVVGGPYGYTF | TGCAGCGTTGTAGGGGGCCCCTATGGCTACACCTTC
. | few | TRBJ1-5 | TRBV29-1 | CSVMTGPNQPQHF | TGCAGCGTAATGACAGGACCCAATCAGCCCCAGCATTTT
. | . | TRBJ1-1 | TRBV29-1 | CSVVEGARTEAFF | TGCAGCGTTGTAGAAGGAGCCCGCACTGAAGCTTTCTTT
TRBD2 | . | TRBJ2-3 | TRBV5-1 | CASSLARSSGDTQYF | TGCGCCAGCAGCTTGGCTAGGTCTAGCGGAGATACGCAGTATTTT
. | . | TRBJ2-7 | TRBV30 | CAWSPAGDFYEQYF | TGTGCCTGGAGTCCGGCAGGGGACTTTTACGAGCAGTACTTC
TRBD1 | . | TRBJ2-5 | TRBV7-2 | CASSGVGQAQETQYF | TGTGCCAGCAGCGGTGTCGGACAGGCCCAAGAGACCCAGTACTTC
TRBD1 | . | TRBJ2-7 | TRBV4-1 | CASSQGGTGPYEQYF | TGCGCCAGCAGCCAAGGGGGGACAGGTCCCTACGAGCAGTACTTC
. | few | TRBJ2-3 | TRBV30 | CAWSSGRAGRNPQYF | TGTGCCTGGAGCTCTGGGCGAGCCGGGCGTAATCCGCAGTATTTT
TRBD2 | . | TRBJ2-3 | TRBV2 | CASRWPSGTDTQYF | TGTGCCAGCCGATGGCCTAGCGGGACAGATACGCAGTATTTT
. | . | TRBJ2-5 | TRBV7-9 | CASTRRATQETQYF | TGTGCCAGCACCAGGCGGGCTACCCAAGAGACCCAGTACTTC
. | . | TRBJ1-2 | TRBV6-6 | CASASKGLGSGYTF | TGTGCCAGCGCGTCGAAAGGGCTTGGGTCTGGCTACACCTTC
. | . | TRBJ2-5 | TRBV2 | CASRISSETQYF | TGTGCCAGCAGGATTTCTAGCGAGACCCAGTACTTC
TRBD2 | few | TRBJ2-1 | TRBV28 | CASSLSGLGYNEQFF | TGTGCCAGCAGTCTTAGCGGGTTGGGCTACAATGAGCAGTTCTTC
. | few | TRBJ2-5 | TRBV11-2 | CASSLGWESETQYF | TGTGCCAGCAGCTTGGGGTGGGAGTCAGAGACCCAGTACTTC
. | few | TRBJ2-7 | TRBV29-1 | CSATGHSGLEQYF | TGCAGCGCTACAGGACACAGCGGCCTCGAGCAGTACTTC
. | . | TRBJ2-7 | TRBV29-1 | CSSQDKIPYEQYF | TGCAGCTCCCAGGACAAGATCCCTTACGAGCAGTACTTC
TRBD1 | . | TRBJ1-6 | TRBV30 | CAWTPGTGLNSPLHF | TGTGCCTGGACCCCAGGGACAGGGCTAAATTCACCCCTCCACTTT
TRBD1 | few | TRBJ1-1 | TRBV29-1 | CSVEPTGVGAFF | TGCAGCGTCGAACCCACAGGGGTCGGGGCTTTCTTT
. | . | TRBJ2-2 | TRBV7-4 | CASSLVSANTGELFF | TGTGCCAGCAGCTTAGTTAGCGCGAACACCGGGGAGCTGTTTTTT
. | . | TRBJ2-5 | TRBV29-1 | CSVWAGETQYF | TGCAGCGTATGGGCCGGGGAGACCCAGTACTTC
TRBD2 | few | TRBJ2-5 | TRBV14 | CASSRPSGSKTQYF | TGTGCCAGCAGTCGGCCTAGCGGGAGTAAGACCCAGTACTTC
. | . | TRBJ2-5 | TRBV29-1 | CSVEEPHRLKTQYF | TGCAGCGTTGAAGAACCACATCGCTTAAAGACCCAGTACTTC
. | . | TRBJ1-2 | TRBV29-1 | CSVLTPGTPWDSTF | TGCAGCGTTCTCACCCCCGGGACACCATGGGACTCCACCTTC
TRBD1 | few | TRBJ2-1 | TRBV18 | CASSRERGRYEQFF | TGTGCCAGCTCACGCGAGAGGGGGCGGTATGAGCAGTTCTTC
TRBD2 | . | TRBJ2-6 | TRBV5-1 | CASSLSSGVASGANVLTF | TGCGCCAGCAGCTTGTCCAGCGGGGTTGCCTCTGGGGCCAACGTCCTGACTTTC